A selection of T cell receptor beta chains follows, all from one sample in a study of early T cells in non-severe SARS-CoV-2 infection. In TCRdb, the 5' RACE reads were re-called with MiXCR into one record per CDR3 protein. There are under 90,000 distinct CDR3 sequences in the sample; about 12% occur only once, and about 6.1% lies in the top ten. What was sequenced was whole blood. Every receptor here comes from an adult who was a healthcare worker with PCR-confirmed SARS-CoV-2 infection or an uninfected control (not recorded which). CDR3s include the opening cysteine and the closing phenylalanine or tryptophan. D genes are given only for firm matches.

d_call,cdr3_length,v_call,j_call,cdr3_aa
-,13,TRBV7-2,TRBJ1-1,CASSSFPPGEAFF
TRBD1,16,TRBV20-1,TRBJ2-7,CSASGTGFGSSYEQYF
-,13,TRBV5-1,TRBJ2-1,CASSFGYGNEQFF
-,14,TRBV5-4,TRBJ2-1,CASSSASSLNEQFF
-,13,TRBV12-3/TRBV12-4,TRBJ1-2,CASSLGPNYGYTF
TRBD1,13,TRBV28,TRBJ1-6,CASSPDRGLPLHF
TRBD1,16,TRBV3-1,TRBJ2-1,CASSRWTGAGFDEQFF
-,15,TRBV4-1,TRBJ2-5,CASSHGDGYRETQYF
-,17,TRBV6-5,TRBJ2-7,CASSYDSPRGSSYEQYF
-,15,TRBV6-6,TRBJ1-1,CASSYGRHMSTEAFF
-,14,TRBV7-2,TRBJ1-2,CASSLEIGVDGYTF
-,13,TRBV6-5,TRBJ2-7,CASSYRRTYEQYF
TRBD2,16,TRBV12-3/TRBV12-4,TRBJ2-7,CASSPAGLAADYEQYF
TRBD1,16,TRBV10-3,TRBJ1-2,CAISVLSGQSNYGYTF
TRBD1,14,TRBV20-1,TRBJ1-1,CSARPLAGGTEAFF
-,19,TRBV27,TRBJ1-6,CASSSLSRTASSYNSPLHF
-,13,TRBV13,TRBJ2-2,CASRQGTTGELFF
-,18,TRBV4-1,TRBJ1-5,CASSQVGTGLYSNQPQHF
-,14,TRBV24-1,TRBJ2-7,CATSDSSEGDEQYF
-,12,TRBV6-5,TRBJ2-6,CASSSGANVLTF
-,16,TRBV2,TRBJ2-7,CASSWMIDSRSYEQYF
-,13,TRBV7-8,TRBJ1-6,CASSPIVSSPLHF
-,14,TRBV14,TRBJ1-2,CASSQDTDSYGYTF
TRBD1,16,TRBV6-1,TRBJ2-1,CASRGIGTGINNEQFF
-,15,TRBV19,TRBJ2-7,CASSMLTQGSYEQYF
TRBD1,12,TRBV2,TRBJ2-3,CASSELGQTQYF
-,17,TRBV6-1,TRBJ2-1,CASSEFRRKSSYNEQFF
TRBD1,16,TRBV6-5,TRBJ2-1,CASSSLRRGPYNEQFF
-,17,TRBV27,TRBJ2-7,CASSPIKSTGRGYEQYF
-,14,TRBV6-5,TRBJ2-5,CASSDRRYQETQYF
TRBD2,16,TRBV5-1,TRBJ2-1,CASSRGQLAGDNEQFF
-,14,TRBV7-8,TRBJ1-2,CASSPTLGGDGYTF